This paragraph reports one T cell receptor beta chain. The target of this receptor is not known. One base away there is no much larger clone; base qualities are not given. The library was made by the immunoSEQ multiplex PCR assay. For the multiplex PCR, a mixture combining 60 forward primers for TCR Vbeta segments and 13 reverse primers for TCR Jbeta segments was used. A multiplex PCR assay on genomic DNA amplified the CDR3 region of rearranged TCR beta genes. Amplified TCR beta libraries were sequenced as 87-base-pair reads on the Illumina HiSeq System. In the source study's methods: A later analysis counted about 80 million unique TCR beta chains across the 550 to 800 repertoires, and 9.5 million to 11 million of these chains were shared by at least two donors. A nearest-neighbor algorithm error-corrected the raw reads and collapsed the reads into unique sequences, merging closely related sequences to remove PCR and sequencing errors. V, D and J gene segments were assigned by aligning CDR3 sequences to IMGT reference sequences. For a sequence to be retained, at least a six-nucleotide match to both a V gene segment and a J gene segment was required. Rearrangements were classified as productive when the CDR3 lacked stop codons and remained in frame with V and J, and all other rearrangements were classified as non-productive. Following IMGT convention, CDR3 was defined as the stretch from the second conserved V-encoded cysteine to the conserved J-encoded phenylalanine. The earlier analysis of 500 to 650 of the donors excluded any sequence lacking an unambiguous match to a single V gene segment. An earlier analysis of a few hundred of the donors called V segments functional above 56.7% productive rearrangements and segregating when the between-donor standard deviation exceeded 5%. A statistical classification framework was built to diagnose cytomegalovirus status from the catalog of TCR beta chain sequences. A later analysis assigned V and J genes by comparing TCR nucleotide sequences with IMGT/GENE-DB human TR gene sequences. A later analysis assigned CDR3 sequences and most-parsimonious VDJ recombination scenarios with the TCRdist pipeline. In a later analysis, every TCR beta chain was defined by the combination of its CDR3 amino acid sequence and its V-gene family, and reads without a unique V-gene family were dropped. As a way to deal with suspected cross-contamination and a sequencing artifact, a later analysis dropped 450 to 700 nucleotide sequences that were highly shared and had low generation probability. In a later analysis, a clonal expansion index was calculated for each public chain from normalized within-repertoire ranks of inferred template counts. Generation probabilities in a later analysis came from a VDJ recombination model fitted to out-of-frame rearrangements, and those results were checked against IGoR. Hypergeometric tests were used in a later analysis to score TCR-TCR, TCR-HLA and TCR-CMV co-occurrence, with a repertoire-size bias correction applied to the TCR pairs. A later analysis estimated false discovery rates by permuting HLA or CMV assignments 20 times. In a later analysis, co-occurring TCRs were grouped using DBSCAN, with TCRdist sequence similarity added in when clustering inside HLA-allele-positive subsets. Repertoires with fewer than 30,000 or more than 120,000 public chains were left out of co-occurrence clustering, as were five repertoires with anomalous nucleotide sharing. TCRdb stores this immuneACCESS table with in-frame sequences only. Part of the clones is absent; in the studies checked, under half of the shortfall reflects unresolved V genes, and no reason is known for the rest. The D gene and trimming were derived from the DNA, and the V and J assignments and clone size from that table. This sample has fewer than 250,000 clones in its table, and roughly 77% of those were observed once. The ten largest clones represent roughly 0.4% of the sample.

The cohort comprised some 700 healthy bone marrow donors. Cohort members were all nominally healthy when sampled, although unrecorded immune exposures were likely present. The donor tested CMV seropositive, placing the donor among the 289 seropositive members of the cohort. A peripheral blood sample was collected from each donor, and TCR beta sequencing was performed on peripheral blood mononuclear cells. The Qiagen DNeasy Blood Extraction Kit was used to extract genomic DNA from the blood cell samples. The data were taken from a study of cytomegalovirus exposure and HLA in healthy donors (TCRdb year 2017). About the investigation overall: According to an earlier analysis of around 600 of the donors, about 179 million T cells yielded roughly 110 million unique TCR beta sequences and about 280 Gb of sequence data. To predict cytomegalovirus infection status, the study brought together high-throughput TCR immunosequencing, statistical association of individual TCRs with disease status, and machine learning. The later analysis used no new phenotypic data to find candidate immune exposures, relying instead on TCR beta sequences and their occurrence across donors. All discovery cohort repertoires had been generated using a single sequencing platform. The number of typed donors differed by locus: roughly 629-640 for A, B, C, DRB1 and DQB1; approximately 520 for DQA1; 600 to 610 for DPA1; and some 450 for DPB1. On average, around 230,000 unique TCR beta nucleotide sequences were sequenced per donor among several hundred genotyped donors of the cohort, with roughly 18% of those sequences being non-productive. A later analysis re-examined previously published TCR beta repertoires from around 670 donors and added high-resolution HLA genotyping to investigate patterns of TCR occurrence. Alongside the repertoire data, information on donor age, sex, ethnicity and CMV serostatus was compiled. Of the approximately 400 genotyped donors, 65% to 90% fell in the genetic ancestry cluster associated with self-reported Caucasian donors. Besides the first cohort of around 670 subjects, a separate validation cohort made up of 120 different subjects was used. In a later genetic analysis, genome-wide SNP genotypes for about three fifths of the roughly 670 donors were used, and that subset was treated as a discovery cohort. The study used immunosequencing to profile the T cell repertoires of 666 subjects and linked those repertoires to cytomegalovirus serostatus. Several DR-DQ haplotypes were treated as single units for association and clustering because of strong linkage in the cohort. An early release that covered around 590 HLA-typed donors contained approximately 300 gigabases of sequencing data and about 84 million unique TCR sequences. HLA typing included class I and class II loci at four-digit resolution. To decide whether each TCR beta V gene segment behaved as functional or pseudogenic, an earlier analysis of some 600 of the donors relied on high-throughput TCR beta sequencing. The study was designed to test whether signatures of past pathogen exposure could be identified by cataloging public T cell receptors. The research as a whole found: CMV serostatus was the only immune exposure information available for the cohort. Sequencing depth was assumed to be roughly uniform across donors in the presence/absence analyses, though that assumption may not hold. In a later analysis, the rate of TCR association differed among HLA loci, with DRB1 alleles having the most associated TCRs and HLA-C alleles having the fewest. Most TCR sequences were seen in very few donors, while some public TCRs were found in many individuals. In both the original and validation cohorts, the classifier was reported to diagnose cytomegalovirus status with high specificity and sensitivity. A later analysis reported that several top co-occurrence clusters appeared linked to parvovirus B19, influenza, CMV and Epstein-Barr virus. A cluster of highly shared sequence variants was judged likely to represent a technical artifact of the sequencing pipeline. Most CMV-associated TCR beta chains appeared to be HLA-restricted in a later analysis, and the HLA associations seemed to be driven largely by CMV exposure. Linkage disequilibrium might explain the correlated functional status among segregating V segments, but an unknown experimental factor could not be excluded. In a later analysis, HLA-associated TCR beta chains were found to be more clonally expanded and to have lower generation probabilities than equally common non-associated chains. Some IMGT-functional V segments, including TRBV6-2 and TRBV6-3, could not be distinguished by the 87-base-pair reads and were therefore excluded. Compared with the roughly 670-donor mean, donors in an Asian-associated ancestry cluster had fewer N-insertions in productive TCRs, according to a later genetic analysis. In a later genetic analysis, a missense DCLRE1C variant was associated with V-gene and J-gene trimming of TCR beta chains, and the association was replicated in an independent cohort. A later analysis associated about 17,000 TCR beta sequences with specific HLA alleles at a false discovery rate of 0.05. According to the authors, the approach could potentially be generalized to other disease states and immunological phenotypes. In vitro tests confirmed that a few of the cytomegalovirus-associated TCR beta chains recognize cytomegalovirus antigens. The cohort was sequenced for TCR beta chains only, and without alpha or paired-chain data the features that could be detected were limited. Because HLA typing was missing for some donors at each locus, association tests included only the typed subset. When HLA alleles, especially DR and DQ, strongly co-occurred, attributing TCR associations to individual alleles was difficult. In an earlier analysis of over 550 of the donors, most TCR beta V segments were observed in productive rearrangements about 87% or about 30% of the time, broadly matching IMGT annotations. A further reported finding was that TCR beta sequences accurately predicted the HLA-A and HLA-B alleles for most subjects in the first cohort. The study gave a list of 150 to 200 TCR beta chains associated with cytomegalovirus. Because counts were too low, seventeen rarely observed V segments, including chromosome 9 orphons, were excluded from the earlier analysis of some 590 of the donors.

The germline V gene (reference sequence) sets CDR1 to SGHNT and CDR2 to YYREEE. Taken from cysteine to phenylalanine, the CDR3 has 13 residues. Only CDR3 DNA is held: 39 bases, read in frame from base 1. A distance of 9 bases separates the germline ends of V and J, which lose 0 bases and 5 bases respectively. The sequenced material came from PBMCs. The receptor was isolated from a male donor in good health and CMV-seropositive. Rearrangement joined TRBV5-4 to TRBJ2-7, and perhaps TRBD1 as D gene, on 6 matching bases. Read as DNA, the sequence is TGTGCCAGCAGCTTGGACAGGGTGCACGAGCAGTACTTC. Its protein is CASSLDRVHEQYF. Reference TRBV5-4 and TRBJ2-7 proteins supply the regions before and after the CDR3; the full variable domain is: ETGVTQSPTHLIKTRGQQVTLRCSSQSGHNTVSWYQQALGQGPQFIFQYYREEENGRGNFPPRFSGLQFPNYSSELNVNALELDDSALYLCASSLDRVHEQYFGPGTRLTVT.